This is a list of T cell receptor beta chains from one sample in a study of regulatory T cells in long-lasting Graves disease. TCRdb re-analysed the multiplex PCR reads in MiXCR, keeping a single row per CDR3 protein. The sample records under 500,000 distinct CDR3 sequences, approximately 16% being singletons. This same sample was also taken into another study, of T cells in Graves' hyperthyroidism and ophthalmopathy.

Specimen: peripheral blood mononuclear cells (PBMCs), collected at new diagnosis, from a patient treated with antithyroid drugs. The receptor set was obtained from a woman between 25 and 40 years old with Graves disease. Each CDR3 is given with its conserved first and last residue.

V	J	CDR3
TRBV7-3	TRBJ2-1	CASSLMGRGGHNEQFF
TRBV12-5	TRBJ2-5	CASGPPGLAGQETQYF
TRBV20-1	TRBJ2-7	CSASNRRLPCEQYF
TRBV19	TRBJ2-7	CASSMAGTAYEQYF
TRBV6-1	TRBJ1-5	CASSTPAGDQPQHF
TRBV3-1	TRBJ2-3	CASSLGGAGTDTQYF
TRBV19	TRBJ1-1	CASKVGYVQGGLNTEAFF
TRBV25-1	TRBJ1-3	CASYGTGGRIRGNTIYF
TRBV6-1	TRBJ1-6	CASSIPGPNSPLHF
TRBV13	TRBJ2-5	CASSLRARQETQYF
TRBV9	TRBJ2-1	CASSVHPNEQFF
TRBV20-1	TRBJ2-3	CSARAAREGADTQYF
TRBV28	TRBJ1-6	CASSLWGPSPLHF
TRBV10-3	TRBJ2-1	CAISESRVATSGGNEQFF
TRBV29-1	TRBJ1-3	CSVEKGIGNTIYF
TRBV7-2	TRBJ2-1	CASSLAASGRGRDEQFF
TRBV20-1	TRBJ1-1	CSARGEGGLDSEAFF
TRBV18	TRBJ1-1	CASSPQRGNTEAFF
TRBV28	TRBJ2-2	CASRLLGGTGELFF
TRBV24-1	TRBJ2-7	CATSDGYGRTYEQYF
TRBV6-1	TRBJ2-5	CASSERTASGRAYQETQYF
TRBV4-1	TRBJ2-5	CASSQDASGKTETQYF
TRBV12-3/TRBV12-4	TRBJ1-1	CASSLGGADTEASF
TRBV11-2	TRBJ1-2	CASSLTRGGQDVYGYTF
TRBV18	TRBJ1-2	CASSPTGDGMDGYTF
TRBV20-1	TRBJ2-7	CSAISPVGPYEQYF
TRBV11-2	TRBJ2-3	CASSSEYLSTDTQYF
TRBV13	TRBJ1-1	CASSLVKGGMNTEAFF
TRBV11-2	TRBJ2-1	CASSPIADSYNEQFF
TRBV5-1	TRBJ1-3	CASSSRGAQGFGNTIYF
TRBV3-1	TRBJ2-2	CASSQGPQGTGELFF
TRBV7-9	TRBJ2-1	CASFTTGTSGRGEQFF
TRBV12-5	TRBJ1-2	CASGPRYGYTF
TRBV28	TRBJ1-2	CASNLGGRANYGYTF
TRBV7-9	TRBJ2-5	CASSPPPGQGQETQYF
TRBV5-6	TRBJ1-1	CASRRDRAYTEAFF
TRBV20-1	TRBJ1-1	CSAMTQGLINTEAFF
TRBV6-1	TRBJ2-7	CASMQGYEQYF
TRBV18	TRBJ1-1	CASSPSRQGGTEAFF
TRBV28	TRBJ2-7	CASSLVPGLSLEQYF
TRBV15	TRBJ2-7	CATSRGSGSSYEQYF
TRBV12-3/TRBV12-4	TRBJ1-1	CAIFEGLNTEAFF
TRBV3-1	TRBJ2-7	CASSQGGTGVREQYF
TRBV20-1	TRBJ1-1	CSAHFGGPGTEAFF
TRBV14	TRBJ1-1	CASSQDLGSLAFF
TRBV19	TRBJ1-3	CASSNRGSHFSGNTIYF
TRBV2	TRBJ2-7	CASRIPGQGSGSYEQYF